This TCR beta chain was found in a study of blood T cell repertoires in COVID-19. The assay was immunoSEQ multiplex PCR, and TCRdb's table has in-frame clones only and misses some. The profile shows some 130,000 clones, around 84% of them singletons. Trimming took 6 bases from V and 1 from J; bases not matched to a gene: 5. Germline V lookup: CDR1 SEHNR, CDR2 FQNEAQ (reference sequence). The CDR3 consists of 15 residues. In terms of age and location, participants ranged from roughly 18 to 95 years and lived in about two dozen US areas. Each participant's cohort was designated according to participant-reported clinical history.

The material sequenced was PBMCs or T cells enriched from blood (not recorded which). The rearrangement uses TRBV7-9 and TRBJ2-1, with 8 bases fitting TRBD2. This clonotype was obtained from a man aged 35-49 years with acute COVID-19. CDR3 residues: CASRAIAGSYNEQFF. As DNA, the CDR3 is TGTGCCAGCAGGGCGATAGCGGGGTCCTACAATGAGCAGTTCTTC.